This record covers a single T cell receptor (beta chain). The target of this receptor is not known. Per-base qualities were not stored, and no clone one base away is much larger. The TCR beta CDR3 regions were amplified from the RNA transcripts. The first round of RT-PCR for the TCR CDR3 was performed with the HTBI primer set and the Qiagen OneStep RT-PCR kit. The libraries were constructed in a second round of multiplex PCR and then size-selected and purified. Libraries were sequenced paired-end with 100 bp reads on an Illumina HiSeq2000. Turning to the authors' computational methods: SOAPnuke was used to process the raw data, with reads discarded if the reads contained adapters or uncalled bases, had a mean Phred below 15, or lacked an exact constant-primer or identifier match. High-quality paired reads were merged with COPE v1.2.5, and unique nucleotide sequences were defined as clonotypes. MiTCR v1.1 was used to align clonotypes to the IMGT TRBV, TRBD and TRBJ reference segments. The analysis was restricted to V-J combinations with a frequency above 0.0001, which together covered 99% to 99.2% of the repertoires. The TCS score was defined as the ratio of F50 (clonal expansion) to E x V (chaos), calculated using BLOSUM62-based TCRdist between CDR3 peptides within each V-J. Welch's t-statistics and random forest reduced 500 to 550 V-J features to roughly 13, which were used in a naive Bayes classifier (R e1071). The public reads were quality trimmed at Q25 with fastp and then assembled into clones with MiXCR by TCRdb, keeping productive beta chains. Entries are consolidated by CDR3 protein sequence, retaining the most common genes and DNA. TCRdb, not the original authors, processed these V and J calls. In this sample the table shows more than 450,000 distinct CDR3 sequences, about 20% of which occur a single time. The ten largest account for over 45% of the sample.

Ophthalmopathy patients had moderately to severely active disease, with a Clinical Activity Score of 3 or more, a NOSPECS grade of 4 or more, and a disease duration of less than 3 months. Patients with uncontrolled infections, other autoimmune diseases, pregnancy or lactation were excluded. Diagnoses relied on clinical symptoms, serum thyroxine and TRAb, thyroid ultrasound and orbital computed tomography. PBMCs were isolated from 7.5 to 10 ml of fresh peripheral blood by Ficoll-Paque density gradient centrifugation. Trizol reagent was used to extract total RNA, and RNA quality was then checked on an Agilent 2100 Bioanalyzer. These data belong to a study of T cells in Graves' hyperthyroidism and ophthalmopathy (dated by TCRdb to the late 2010s). Looking at the study overall: Peripheral blood was sampled at the time of initial diagnosis, prior to any treatment. To identify distinguishing TCR V-J signatures, a discovery cohort of about 100 patients was used, comprising some 43 with Graves' ophthalmopathy and around 60 with stable Graves' hyperthyroidism. Whether ophthalmopathy could be predicted prospectively was tested in an independent validation cohort made up of 18 to 20 hyperthyroidism patients plus 17 patients who later progressed to ophthalmopathy. For training and testing, the 110 or so patients in the discovery cohort were randomly divided in a 7:3 ratio. In more than 5 Graves' hyperthyroidism patients, the study also compared T-cell repertoires from thyroid tissue with T-cell repertoires from blood. Following sampling, methimazole starting at 30 mg daily was given to hyperthyroidism patients, and high-dose intravenous methylprednisolone was given to ophthalmopathy patients. The paper describes TCR Vbeta CDR3 sequencing of more than 120 peripheral blood samples, made up of approximately 40 ophthalmopathy patients, roughly 75 hyperthyroidism patients and 17 progressor patients. General findings and caveats noted by the study authors: In validation, the model predicted progression to ophthalmopathy with around 71% sensitivity and roughly 75% specificity, a median of 6.5 months before onset. Most expanded thyroid clonotypes (frequency above 0.001) were also detected in blood, a finding suggesting that blood repertoires may reflect thyroid immune responses. Sample size was not statistically predetermined, and investigators were not blinded to group allocation. A 13 V-J signature model separated ophthalmopathy from stable hyperthyroidism, with about 90% sensitivity and roughly 81% specificity in cross-validation and 80%/75% in testing.

The trim is 2 bases for V and 1 base for J, with a gap of 16 bases between the germline ends. The CDR1 and CDR2 encoded by the germline V gene (reference sequence) are LGHDT and YNNKEL. From the cysteine through the phenylalanine, the CDR3 covers 17 amino acids. The DNA shown is the 51-base CDR3, in frame from base 1. Recombination linked TRBV3-1 to TRBJ2-3, with an unclear D gene assignment. The sample consisted of blood. The TCR sequence derives from a man aged 35-49 years with Graves' ophthalmopathy. DNA sequence: TGTGCCAGCAGCCAACGAAGGCAGGACCAGGGCACAGATACGCAGTATTTT. This encodes CASSQRRQDQGTDTQYF.